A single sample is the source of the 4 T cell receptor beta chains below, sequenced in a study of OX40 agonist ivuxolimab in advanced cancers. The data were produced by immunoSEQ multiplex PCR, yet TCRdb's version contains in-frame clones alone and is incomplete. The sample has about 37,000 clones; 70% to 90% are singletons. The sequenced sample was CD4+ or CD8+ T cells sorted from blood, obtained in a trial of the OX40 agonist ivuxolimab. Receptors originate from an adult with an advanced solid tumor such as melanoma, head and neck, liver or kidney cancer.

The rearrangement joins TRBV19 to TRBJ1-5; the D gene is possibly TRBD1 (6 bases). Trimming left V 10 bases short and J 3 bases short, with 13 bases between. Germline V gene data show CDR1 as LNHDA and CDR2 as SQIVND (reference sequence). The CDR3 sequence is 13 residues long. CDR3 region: CATRDRNNQPQHF. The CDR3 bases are TGTGCCACTCGAGACAGGAACAATCAGCCCCAGCATTTT.

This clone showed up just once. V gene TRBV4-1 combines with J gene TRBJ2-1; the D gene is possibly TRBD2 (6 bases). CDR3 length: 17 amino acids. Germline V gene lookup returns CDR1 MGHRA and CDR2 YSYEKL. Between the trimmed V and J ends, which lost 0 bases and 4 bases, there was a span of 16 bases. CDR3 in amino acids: CASSQDPGRQGYNEQFF. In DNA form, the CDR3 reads TGCGCCAGCAGCCAAGATCCGGGGAGGCAGGGATACAATGAGCAGTTCTTC.

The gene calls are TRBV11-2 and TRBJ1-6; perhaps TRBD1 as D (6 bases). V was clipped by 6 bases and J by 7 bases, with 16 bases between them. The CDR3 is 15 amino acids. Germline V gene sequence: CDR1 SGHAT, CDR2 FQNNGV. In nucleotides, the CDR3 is TGTGCCAGCAGTTTACAGGGAAGGGGAAATTCACCCCTCCACTTT. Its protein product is CASSLQGRGNSPLHF.

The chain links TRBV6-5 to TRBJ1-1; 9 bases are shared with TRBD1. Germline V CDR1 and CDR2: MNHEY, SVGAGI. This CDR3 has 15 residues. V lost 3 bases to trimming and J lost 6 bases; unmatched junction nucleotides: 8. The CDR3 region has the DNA TGTGCCAGCAGTTATACCGGGACAGGGACGGCTGAAGCTTTCTTT. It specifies CASSYTGTGTAEAFF.